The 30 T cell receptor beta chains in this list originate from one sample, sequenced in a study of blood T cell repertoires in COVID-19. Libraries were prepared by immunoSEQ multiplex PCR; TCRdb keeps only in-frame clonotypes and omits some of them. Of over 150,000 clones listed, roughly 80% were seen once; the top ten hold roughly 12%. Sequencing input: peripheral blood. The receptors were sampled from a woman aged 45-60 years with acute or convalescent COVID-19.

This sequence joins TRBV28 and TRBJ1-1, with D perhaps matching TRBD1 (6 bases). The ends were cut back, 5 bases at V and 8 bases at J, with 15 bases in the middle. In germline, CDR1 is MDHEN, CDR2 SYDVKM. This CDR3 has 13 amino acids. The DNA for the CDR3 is TGTGCCAGCAGTCCGCGAGGACAGATAGAAGCTTTCTTT. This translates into CASSPRGQIEAFF.

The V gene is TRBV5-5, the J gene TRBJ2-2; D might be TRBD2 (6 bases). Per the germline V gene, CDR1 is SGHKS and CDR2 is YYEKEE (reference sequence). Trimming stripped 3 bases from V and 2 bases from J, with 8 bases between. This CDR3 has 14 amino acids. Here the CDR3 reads CASSSGLNTGELFF. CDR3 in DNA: TGTGCCAGCAGCTCGGGACTTAACACCGGGGAGCTGTTTTTT.

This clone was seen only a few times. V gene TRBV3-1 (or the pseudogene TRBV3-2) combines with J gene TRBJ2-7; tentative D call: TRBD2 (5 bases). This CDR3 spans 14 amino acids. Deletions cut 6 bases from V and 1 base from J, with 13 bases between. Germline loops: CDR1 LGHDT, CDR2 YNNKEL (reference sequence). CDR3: CASSRSRGSYEQYF. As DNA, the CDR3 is TGTGCCAGCAGTCGGTCCCGGGGATCCTACGAGCAGTACTTC.

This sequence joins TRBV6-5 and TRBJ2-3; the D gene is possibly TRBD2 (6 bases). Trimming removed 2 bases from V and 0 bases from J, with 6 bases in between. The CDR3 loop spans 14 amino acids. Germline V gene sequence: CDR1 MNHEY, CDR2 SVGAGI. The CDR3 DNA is TGTGCCAGCAGTTACGGGGGGAGCACAGATACGCAGTATTTT. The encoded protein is CASSYGGSTDTQYF.

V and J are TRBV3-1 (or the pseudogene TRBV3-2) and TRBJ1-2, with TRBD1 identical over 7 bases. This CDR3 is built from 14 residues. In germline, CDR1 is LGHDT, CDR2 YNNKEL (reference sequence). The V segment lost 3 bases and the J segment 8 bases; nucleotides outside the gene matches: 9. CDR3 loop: CASSQADRVGGYTF. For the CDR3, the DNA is TGTGCCAGCAGCCAGGCCGACAGGGTGGGCGGCTACACCTTC.

The CDR3 sequence is CASSASGQSTDTQYF. The CDR3 DNA reads as TGTGCCAGTAGTGCTAGCGGGCAGAGCACAGATACGCAGTATTTT. The chain employs TRBV19 and TRBJ2-3; 8 bases are shared with TRBD2. Germline V gene data show CDR1 as LNHDA and CDR2 as SQIVND (reference sequence). V trimming: 5 bases; J trimming: 0 bases; junction bases outside the gene matches: 4. CDR3 length: 15 residues.

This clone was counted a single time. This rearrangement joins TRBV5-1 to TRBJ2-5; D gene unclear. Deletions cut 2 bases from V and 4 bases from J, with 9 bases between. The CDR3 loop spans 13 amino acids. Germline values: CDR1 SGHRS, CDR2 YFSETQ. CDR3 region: CASSFTILETQYF. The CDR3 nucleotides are TGCGCCAGCAGCTTTACTATTCTAGAGACCCAGTACTTC.

CDR3 DNA sequence: TGTGCCAGTACCACAGGGGCCCCCTACAATGAGCAGTTCTTC. Translated: CASTTGAPYNEQFF. This chain uses TRBV19 with TRBJ2-1; 7 bases line up with TRBD1. V shed 7 bases and J 2 bases; nucleotides not matched to a gene: 5. The V gene's germline CDR1 is LNHDA and CDR2 SQIVND (reference sequence). The CDR3 contains 14 residues.

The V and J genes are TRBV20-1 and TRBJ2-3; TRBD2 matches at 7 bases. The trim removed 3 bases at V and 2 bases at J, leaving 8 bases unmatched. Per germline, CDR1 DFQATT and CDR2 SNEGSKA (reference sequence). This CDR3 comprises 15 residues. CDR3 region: CSASSSGTFTDTQYF. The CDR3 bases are TGCAGTGCTAGTTCTAGCGGCACTTTCACAGATACGCAGTATTTT.

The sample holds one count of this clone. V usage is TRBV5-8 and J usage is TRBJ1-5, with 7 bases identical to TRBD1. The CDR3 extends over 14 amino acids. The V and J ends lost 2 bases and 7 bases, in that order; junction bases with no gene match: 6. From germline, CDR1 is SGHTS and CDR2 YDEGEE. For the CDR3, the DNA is TGTGCCAGCAGCTTCGGGACAGCCCGACAGCCCCAGCATTTT. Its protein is CASSFGTARQPQHF.

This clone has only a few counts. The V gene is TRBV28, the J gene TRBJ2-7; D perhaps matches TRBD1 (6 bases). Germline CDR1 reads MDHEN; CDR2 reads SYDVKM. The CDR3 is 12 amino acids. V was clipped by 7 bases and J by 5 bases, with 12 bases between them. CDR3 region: CASTTTGNEQYF. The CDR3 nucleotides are TGTGCCAGCACTACGACAGGAAACGAGCAGTACTTC.

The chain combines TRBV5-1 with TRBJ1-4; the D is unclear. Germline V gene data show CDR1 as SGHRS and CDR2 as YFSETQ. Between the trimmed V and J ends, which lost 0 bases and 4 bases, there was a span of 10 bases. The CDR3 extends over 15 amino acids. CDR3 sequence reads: CASSLAGSSNEKLFF. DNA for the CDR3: TGCGCCAGCAGCTTGGCCGGGTCCAGTAATGAAAAACTGTTTTTT.

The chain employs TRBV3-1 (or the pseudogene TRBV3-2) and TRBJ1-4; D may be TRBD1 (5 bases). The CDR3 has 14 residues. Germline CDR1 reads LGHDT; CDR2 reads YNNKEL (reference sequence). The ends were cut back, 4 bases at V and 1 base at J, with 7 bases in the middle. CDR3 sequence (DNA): TGTGCCAGCAGCCCTAGGGGAACTAATGAAAAACTGTTTTTT. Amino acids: CASSPRGTNEKLFF.

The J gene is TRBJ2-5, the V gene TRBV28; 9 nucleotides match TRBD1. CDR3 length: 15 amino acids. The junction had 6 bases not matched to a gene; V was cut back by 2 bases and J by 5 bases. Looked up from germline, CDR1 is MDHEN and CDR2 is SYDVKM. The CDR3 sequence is CASSLGGTGRETQYF. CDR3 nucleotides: TGTGCCAGCAGTTTAGGAGGGACAGGGCGGGAGACCCAGTACTTC.

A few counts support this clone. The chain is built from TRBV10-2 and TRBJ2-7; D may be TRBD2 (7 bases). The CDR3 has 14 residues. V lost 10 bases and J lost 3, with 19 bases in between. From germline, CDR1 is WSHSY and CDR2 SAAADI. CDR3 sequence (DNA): TGCGCCACCAACGGGGCGGGGGCAGTCTACGAGCAGTACTTC. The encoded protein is CATNGAGAVYEQYF.

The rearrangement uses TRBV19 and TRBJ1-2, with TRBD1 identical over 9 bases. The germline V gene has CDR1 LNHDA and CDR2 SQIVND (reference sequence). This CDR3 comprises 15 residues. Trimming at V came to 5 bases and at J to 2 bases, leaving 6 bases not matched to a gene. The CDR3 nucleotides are TGTGCCAGTAGTGGAGACGACAGGGGGAACTATGGCTACACCTTC. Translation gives CASSGDDRGNYGYTF.

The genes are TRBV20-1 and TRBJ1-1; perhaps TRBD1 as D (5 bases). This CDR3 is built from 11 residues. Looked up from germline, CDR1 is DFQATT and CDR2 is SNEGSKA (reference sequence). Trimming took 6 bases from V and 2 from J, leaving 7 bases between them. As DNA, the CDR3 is TGCAGTGCCAGGGATAACACTGAAGCTTTCTTT. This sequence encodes CSARDNTEAFF.

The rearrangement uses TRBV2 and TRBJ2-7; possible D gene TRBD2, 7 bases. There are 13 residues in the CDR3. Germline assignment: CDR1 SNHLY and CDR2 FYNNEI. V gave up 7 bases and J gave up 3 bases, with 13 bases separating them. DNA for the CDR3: TGTGCCAGCAAGGGGGGGAGTAGCTACGAGCAGTACTTC. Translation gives CASKGGSSYEQYF.

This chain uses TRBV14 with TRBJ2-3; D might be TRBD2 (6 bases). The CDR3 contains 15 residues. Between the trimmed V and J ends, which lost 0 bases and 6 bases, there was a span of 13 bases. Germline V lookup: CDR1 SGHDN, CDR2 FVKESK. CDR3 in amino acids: CASSQDYRGIDTQYF. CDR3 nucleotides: TGTGCCAGCAGCCAAGATTACCGGGGGATTGATACGCAGTATTTT.

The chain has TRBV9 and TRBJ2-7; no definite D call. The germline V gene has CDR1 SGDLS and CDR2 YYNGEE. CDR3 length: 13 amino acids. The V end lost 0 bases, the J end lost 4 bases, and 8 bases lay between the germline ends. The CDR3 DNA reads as TGTGCCAGCAGCGTAGCCCCCGAGTACGAGCAGTACTTC. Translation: CASSVAPEYEQYF.

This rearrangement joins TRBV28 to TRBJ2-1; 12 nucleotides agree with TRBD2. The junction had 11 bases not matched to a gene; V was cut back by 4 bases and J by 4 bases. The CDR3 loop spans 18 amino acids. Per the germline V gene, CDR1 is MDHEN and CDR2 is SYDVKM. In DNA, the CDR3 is TGTGCCAGCAGTTATGGTGCAACTAGCGGGAGGTCTTACAATGAGCAGTTCTTC. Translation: CASSYGATSGRSYNEQFF.

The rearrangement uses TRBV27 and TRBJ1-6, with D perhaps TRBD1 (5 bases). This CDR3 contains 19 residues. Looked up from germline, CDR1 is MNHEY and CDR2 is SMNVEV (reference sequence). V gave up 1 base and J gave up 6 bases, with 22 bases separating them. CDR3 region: CASSLLMGGRSWGNSPLHF. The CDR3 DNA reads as TGTGCCAGCAGTTTATTGATGGGGGGTCGGAGTTGGGGTAATTCACCCCTCCACTTT.

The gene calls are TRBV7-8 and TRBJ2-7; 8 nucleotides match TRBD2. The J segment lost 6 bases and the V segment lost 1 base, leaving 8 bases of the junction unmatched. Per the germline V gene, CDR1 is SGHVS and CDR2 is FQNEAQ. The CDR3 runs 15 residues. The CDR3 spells CASSLVSWAGGEQYF. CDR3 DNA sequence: TGTGCCAGCAGCTTAGTGTCCTGGGCGGGGGGCGAGCAGTACTTC.

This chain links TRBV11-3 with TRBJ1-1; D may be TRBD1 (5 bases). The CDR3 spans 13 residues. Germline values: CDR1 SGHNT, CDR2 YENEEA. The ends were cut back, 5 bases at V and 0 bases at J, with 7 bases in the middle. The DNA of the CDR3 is TGTGCCAGCAGCGACAGCATGAACACTGAAGCTTTCTTT. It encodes CASSDSMNTEAFF. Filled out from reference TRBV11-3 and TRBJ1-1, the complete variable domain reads EAGVVQSPRYKIIEKKQPVAFWCNPISGHNTLYWYLQNLGQGPELLIRYENEEAVDDSQLPKDRFSAERLKGVDSTLKIQPAELGDSAVYLCASSDSMNTEAFFGQGTRLTVV.

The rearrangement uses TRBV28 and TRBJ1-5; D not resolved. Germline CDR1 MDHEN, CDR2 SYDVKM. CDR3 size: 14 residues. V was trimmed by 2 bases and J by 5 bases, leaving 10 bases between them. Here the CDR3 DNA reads TGTGCCAGCAGTTTAAGGTCCGGAGATCAGCCCCAGCATTTT. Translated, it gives CASSLRSGDQPQHF.

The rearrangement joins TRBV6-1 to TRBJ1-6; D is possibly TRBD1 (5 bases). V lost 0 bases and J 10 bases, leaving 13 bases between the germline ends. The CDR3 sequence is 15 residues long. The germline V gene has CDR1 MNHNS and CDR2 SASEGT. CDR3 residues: CASSEAAGLESPLHF. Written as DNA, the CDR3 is TGTGCCAGCAGTGAAGCAGCAGGGCTTGAATCACCCCTCCACTTT.

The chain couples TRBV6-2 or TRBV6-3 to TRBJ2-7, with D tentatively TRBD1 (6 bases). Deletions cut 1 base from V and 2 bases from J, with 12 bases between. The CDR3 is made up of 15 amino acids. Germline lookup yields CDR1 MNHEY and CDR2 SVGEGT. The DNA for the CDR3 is TGTGCCAGCAGTTACTTCCGGGACACAGCCTACGAGCAGTACTTC. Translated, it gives CASSYFRDTAYEQYF.

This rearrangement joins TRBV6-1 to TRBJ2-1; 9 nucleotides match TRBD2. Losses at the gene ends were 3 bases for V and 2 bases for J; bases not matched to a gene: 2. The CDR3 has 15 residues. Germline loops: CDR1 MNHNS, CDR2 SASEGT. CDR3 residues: CASSDSGGPYNEQFF. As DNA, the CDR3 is TGTGCCAGCAGTGATAGCGGGGGCCCCTACAATGAGCAGTTCTTC.

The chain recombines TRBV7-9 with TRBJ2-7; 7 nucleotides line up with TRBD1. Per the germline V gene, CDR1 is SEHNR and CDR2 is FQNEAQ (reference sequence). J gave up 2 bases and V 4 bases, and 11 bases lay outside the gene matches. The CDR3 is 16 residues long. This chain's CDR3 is CASSSITRQGTYEQYF. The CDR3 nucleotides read TGTGCCAGCAGCTCCATAACTAGACAGGGAACCTACGAGCAGTACTTC.

The CDR3, as DNA: TGTGCCAGCAGCTCGGGACTAGCTGTCTACGAGCAGTACTTC. It specifies CASSSGLAVYEQYF. This chain uses TRBV11-2 with TRBJ2-7; 9 bases map to TRBD2. J gave up 3 bases and V 4 bases, and 4 bases lay outside the gene matches. Germline V gene sequence: CDR1 SGHAT, CDR2 FQNNGV. CDR3 length equals 14 residues. The variable domain in full, with the rest retrieved from reference TRBV11-2 and TRBJ2-7, is EAGVAQSPRYKIIEKRQSVAFWCNPISGHATLYWYQQILGQGPKLLIQFQNNGVVDDSQLPKDRFSAERLKGVDSTLKIQPAKLEDSAVYLCASSSGLAVYEQYFGPGTRLTVT.